The 18 T cell receptor beta chains given below trace back to one sample, sequenced in a study of T cells in narcolepsy. The assay was immunoSEQ multiplex PCR, and TCRdb's table has in-frame clones only and misses some. Of around 26,000 clones in the sample, approximately 60% were seen once. Sequencing was carried out using memory (CD45RA-) CD4+ T cells from blood. The origin of the receptors is a human donor in good health.

Worth noting for this clone: Other DNA sequences in the same sample also yield this CDR3. The chain joins TRBV11-2 to TRBJ2-7, with no clear D. Germline V CDR1 and CDR2: SGHAT, FQNNGV. The CDR3 sequence is 14 residues long. V was trimmed by 5 bases and J by 7 bases, leaving 18 bases between them. In DNA, the CDR3 is TGTGCCAGCAGCCCCGTGCGCGGCAGCAAGGAGCAGTACTTC. It translates to CASSPVRGSKEQYF. The variable domain in full, with the rest retrieved from reference TRBV11-2 and TRBJ2-7, is EAGVAQSPRYKIIEKRQSVAFWCNPISGHATLYWYQQILGQGPKLLIQFQNNGVVDDSQLPKDRFSAERLKGVDSTLKIQPAKLEDSAVYLCASSPVRGSKEQYFGPGTRLTVT.

The gene calls are TRBV7-2 and TRBJ1-2; D unclear. The length of the CDR3 is 17 residues. CDR1 is SGHTA, CDR2 FQGNSA, per germline. Deletions cut 5 bases from V and 4 bases from J, with 23 bases between. This chain's CDR3 is CASSVSGVEDPIYGYTF. The DNA for the CDR3 is TGTGCCAGCAGCGTATCCGGGGTGGAGGACCCGATCTATGGCTACACCTTC. Using reference TRBV7-2 and TRBJ1-2 for the parts outside the CDR3, the full variable domain is GAGVSQSPSNKVTEKGKDVELRCDPISGHTALYWYRQSLGQGLEFLIYFQGNSAPDKSGLPSDRFSAERTGGSVSTLTIQRTQQEDSAVYLCASSVSGVEDPIYGYTFGSGTRLTVV.

V usage is TRBV13 and J usage is TRBJ2-1, with D unclear. The CDR3 loop spans 14 amino acids. V shed 3 bases and J shed 2 bases, with 8 bases lying between them. The V gene's germline CDR1 is PRHDT and CDR2 FYEKMQ (reference sequence). The CDR3 loop reads CASSLRGTYNEQFF. The CDR3 DNA is TGTGCCAGCAGCTTGCGTGGGACCTACAATGAGCAGTTCTTC. Using reference TRBV13 and TRBJ2-1 for the parts outside the CDR3, the full variable domain is AAGVIQSPRHLIKEKRETATLKCYPIPRHDTVYWYQQGPGQDPQFLISFYEKMQSDKGSIPDRFSAQQFSDYHSELNMSSLELGDSALYFCASSLRGTYNEQFFGPGTRLTVL.

V usage is TRBV11-3 and J usage is TRBJ2-7; D is perhaps TRBD2 (5 bases). This CDR3 is built from 13 residues. Germline V gene sequence: CDR1 SGHNT, CDR2 YENEEA. V gave up 3 bases and J gave up 7 bases, with 13 bases separating them. In DNA form, the CDR3 reads TGTGCCAGCAGCTTCGGAATCTCGGGAGAGCAGTACTTC. It translates to CASSFGISGEQYF. Complete variable domain (other parts from reference TRBV11-3 and TRBJ2-7): EAGVVQSPRYKIIEKKQPVAFWCNPISGHNTLYWYLQNLGQGPELLIRYENEEAVDDSQLPKDRFSAERLKGVDSTLKIQPAELGDSAVYLCASSFGISGEQYFGPGTRLTVT.

This clone was found once. The chain links TRBV27 to TRBJ1-2; D unclear. CDR3 length: 13 residues. Trimming shortened V by 5 bases and J by 8 bases, and 15 bases separated the two germline ends. Looked up from germline, CDR1 is MNHEY and CDR2 is SMNVEV (reference sequence). In DNA, the CDR3 is TGTGCCAGCAGTCCCGGGAACCCTATGGGCTACACCTTC. Protein product: CASSPGNPMGYTF.

The chain recombines TRBV18 with TRBJ1-1; D remains ambiguous. Germline-derived CDR1 and CDR2 are KGHSH and LQKENI. This CDR3 has 12 residues. V lost 2 bases to trimming and J lost 1 base, with 2 bases between them. The CDR3 sequence: CASSPGNTEAFF. CDR3 sequence (DNA): TGTGCCAGCTCACCAGGGAACACTGAAGCTTTCTTT.

The sample holds a few counts of this clone. This sample includes further DNA sequences coding for the same CDR3. The rearrangement uses TRBV12-5 and TRBJ2-1; 11 nucleotides match TRBD2. V gave up 1 base and J gave up 4 bases; unmatched junction bases: 15. Germline V gene sequence: CDR1 LGHNT, CDR2 FRNRAP. CDR3 length: 20 residues. The CDR3 DNA follows: TGTGCTAGTGGTTTGGCCCCTCGGGGCGTACTAGCGGGGGTATACAATGAGCAGTTCTTC. Amino acid sequence: CASGLAPRGVLAGVYNEQFF.

There are a few counts of this clone. V is TRBV11-2 and J is TRBJ2-5, with TRBD1 matching 7 bases. CDR3 size: 15 residues. With V trimmed by 1 base and J by 5 bases, 7 bases remained unmatched. Germline V gives CDR1 SGHAT, CDR2 FQNNGV. The CDR3 loop is CASSLGQGFRETQYF. CDR3 sequence (DNA): TGTGCCAGCAGCTTAGGACAGGGCTTTAGGGAGACCCAGTACTTC.

The J gene is TRBJ2-3, the V gene TRBV7-6, with 8 bases fitting TRBD1. Trimming at V came to 2 bases and at J to 1 base, leaving 8 bases not matched to a gene. The CDR3 length is 17 residues. Germline assignment: CDR1 SGHVS and CDR2 FNYEAQ. The CDR3 reads CASSLSTGAGGTDTQYF. The CDR3 coding sequence is TGTGCCAGCAGCTTATCGACAGGGGCCGGGGGCACAGATACGCAGTATTTT.

The V gene is TRBV5-6, the J gene TRBJ1-2, with D maybe TRBD1 (6 bases). CDR1 SGHDT and CDR2 YYEEEE come from the germline V gene. V was shortened by 3 bases and J by 6 bases, with 15 bases between the two germline ends. The CDR3 runs 14 residues. In nucleotides, the CDR3 is TGTGCCAGCAGCTACTACAGGGTGAGGCATGGCTACACCTTC. It yields the protein CASSYYRVRHGYTF.

In this sample, this clone is medium-sized (0.01 to 0.1%). The chain has TRBV7-9 and TRBJ1-1; no reliable D call. Germline assignment: CDR1 SEHNR and CDR2 FQNEAQ (reference sequence). Trimming removed 0 bases from V and 8 bases from J, with 4 bases in between. The CDR3 has 11 amino acids. In DNA, the CDR3 is TGTGCCAGCAGCTTAGCCCTCGAAGCTTTCTTT. Translation: CASSLALEAFF.

The genes are TRBV7-9 and TRBJ2-5, with D possibly called TRBD1 or TRBD2 (5 bases each). V was shortened by 4 bases and J by 1 base, with 13 bases between the two germline ends. Germline V gives CDR1 SEHNR, CDR2 FQNEAQ (reference sequence). The CDR3 consists of 15 residues. CDR3 bases: TGTGCCAGCAGCTGGGACGGTCATCCCCAAGAGACCCAGTACTTC. Protein product: CASSWDGHPQETQYF.

The chain employs TRBV19 and TRBJ2-7, with 8 nucleotides matching TRBD2. J gave up 6 bases and V 4 bases, and 8 bases lay outside the gene matches. Germline loops: CDR1 LNHDA, CDR2 SQIVND (reference sequence). This CDR3 is 14 amino acids long. CDR3 protein: CASSTSGLPFEQYF. DNA for the CDR3: TGTGCCAGTAGTACTAGCGGGCTCCCATTCGAGCAGTACTTC.

The gene calls are TRBV6-1 and TRBJ1-2; no firm D call. V lost 5 bases to trimming and J lost 4 bases, with 8 bases between them. The CDR3 spans 12 residues. Germline CDR1 reads MNHNS; CDR2 reads SASEGT. CDR3 in DNA: TGTGCCAGCAGTCAAAAGGGCTATGGCTACACCTTC. Amino acid sequence: CASSQKGYGYTF.

In the case of this clone: One junction end does not reproduce the germline sequence, and a read error may be involved. Other DNA sequences in this specimen translate into the identical CDR3. The rearrangement joins TRBV5-4 to TRBJ2-5; TRBD1 matches at 12 bases. From germline, CDR1 is SGHNT and CDR2 YYREEE (reference sequence). The length of the CDR3 is 17 residues. CDR3 in DNA: TGCGCCAGCAGCCGTACTAACCGGGACAGGGGGCGAGAGACCCAGTACTTC. This translates into CASSRTNRDRGRETQYF.

The gene calls are TRBV7-2 and TRBJ1-1; 8 nucleotides match TRBD1. Germline lookup yields CDR1 SGHTA and CDR2 FQGNSA. After removal of 5 bases from V and 0 bases from J, the junction contained 5 bases not matched to a gene. CDR3 length equals 15 residues. CDR3 region: CASSSRTGLNTEAFF. DNA of the CDR3: TGTGCCAGCAGCAGCCGGACAGGGTTGAACACTGAAGCTTTCTTT.

This clone was counted only a few times. J is TRBJ2-5 and V is TRBV7-8, with D possibly called TRBD1 or TRBD2 (6 bases each). CDR3 length equals 13 residues. Looked up from germline, CDR1 is SGHVS and CDR2 is FQNEAQ. Trimming took 5 bases from V and 9 from J, leaving 16 bases between them. CDR3 sequence (DNA): TGTGCCAGCAGCACTGGGCCAGGGGAGGCCCAGTACTTC. This gives the protein CASSTGPGEAQYF.

The V gene is TRBV7-2, the J gene TRBJ2-2; D is possibly TRBD1 or TRBD2 (5 bases each). The CDR3 has 13 residues. CDR1 is SGHTA and CDR2 is FQGNSA in the germline V gene. Trimming cost V 3 bases and J 6 bases, with 8 bases left between them. The CDR3 is CASSLGVAGELFF. The CDR3 nucleotides read TGTGCCAGCAGCTTGGGGGTAGCCGGGGAGCTGTTTTTT.